This paragraph reports one T cell receptor beta chain. The antigen remains unidentified. This table comes from immunoSEQ multiplex PCR, and its TCRdb copy is limited to in-frame clones, with some not included. The profile covers roughly 150,000 clones, with nearly 80% appearing a single time and roughly 10% taken by the ten largest. V was pared by 4 bases and J by 7 bases, with 11 bases between. The CDR3 length is 12 residues. The V gene's germline CDR1 is MDHEN and CDR2 SYDVKM. This sample stems from a study of PD-1 blockade in classical Hodgkin lymphoma. Overall study findings and caveats: When nivolumab was started under 1 year after ASCT, patients were excluded. At baseline, newly diagnosed patients reportedly showed less TCR diversity than healthy donors.

Relapse was seen in all patients after autologous stem cell transplantation, and brentuximab vedotin exposure was variable. The genes are TRBV28 and TRBJ2-7; D remains unclear. The origin of this receptor is a human donor with classical Hodgkin lymphoma. The source material was peripheral blood mononuclear cells (PBMCs), sampled before the second cycle of nivolumab. CDR3 coding DNA: TGTGCCAGCAGTTCCAACAATGAGGAGCAGTACTTC. It yields the protein CASSSNNEEQYF.